Detailed here is one TCR beta chain. These data originate in a study of blood T cell repertoires in COVID-19. About the study: The origin of the acute and convalescent COVID-19 samples was the United States, Italy and Spain. T cells, B-cell-depleted T cells, or PBMCs provided the cDNA or gDNA that served as material.

Trimming pared 3 bases from V and 2 bases from J, leaving 8 bases between. CDR3 length: 13 residues. From germline, CDR1 is SGHRS and CDR2 YFSETQ. Authors' analysis steps: The authors estimated nucleated cell counts from reference gene primer amplification. Clones were read by immunoSEQ multiplex PCR, and TCRdb kept only the in-frame ones, dropping some. From that table come the V and J calls and clone size; the DNA was used to work out D and trimming. Here the sample spans around 100,000 clones, roughly 82% being singletons. The sample taken for sequencing was peripheral blood. This TCR was sampled from a man between 60 and 75 years old with acute or convalescent COVID-19. The chain recombines TRBV5-1 with TRBJ1-1; perhaps TRBD1 as D (5 bases). The CDR3 sequence is CASSWQGNTEAFF. The CDR3 DNA reads TGCGCCAGCAGCTGGCAGGGCAACACTGAAGCTTTCTTT.